This TCR beta chain emerged from a study of blood T cells in healthy people across ages. General study results and limits: PBMCs were not sorted, which prevented a conclusive comparison of naive versus antigen-experienced cells.

It was with a sample-barcoded 5' primer and a J-beta primer mix that a second PCR of roughly 7 to 12 cycles was run. CDR3-containing paired-end reads numbered at least 2.5 million in each sample. TCRdb re-derived calls from the 5' RACE reads in MiXCR, one entry per CDR3 protein. This sample carries roughly 1,500,000 distinct CDR3 sequences, about 35% of them seen once, and the ten largest clones take about 11%. The CDR3 has 13 amino acids. The germline V gene has CDR1 SGHAT and CDR2 FQNNGV. Trimming took 5 bases from V and 6 from J, leaving 14 bases between them. Concerning this clonotype itself: Its antigen is not known.

This rearrangement joins TRBV11-2 to TRBJ2-7; D may be TRBD2 (6 bases). The receptor was isolated from a young woman in good health. The sample was blood. DNA for the CDR3: TGTGCCAGCAGCCGGGGGTCCCCTGGCGAGCAGTACTTC. It translates to CASSRGSPGEQYF.